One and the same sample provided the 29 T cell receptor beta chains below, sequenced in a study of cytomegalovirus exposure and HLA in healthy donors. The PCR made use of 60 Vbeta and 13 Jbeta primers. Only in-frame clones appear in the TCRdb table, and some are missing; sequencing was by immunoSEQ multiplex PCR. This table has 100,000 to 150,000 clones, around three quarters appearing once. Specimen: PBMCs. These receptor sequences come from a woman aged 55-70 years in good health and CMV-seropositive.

The CDR3 nucleotides read TGTGCCAGCAGCTCTACTAGCGGGGGGGCTTATGAGCAGTTCTTC. It codes for CASSSTSGGAYEQFF. V gene TRBV7-3 combines with J gene TRBJ2-1, with TRBD2 matching over 13 bases. This CDR3 has 15 residues. Trimming removed 4 bases from V and 8 bases from J; junction bases left unmatched: 5. CDR1 is SGHTA and CDR2 is FQGTGA in the germline V gene.

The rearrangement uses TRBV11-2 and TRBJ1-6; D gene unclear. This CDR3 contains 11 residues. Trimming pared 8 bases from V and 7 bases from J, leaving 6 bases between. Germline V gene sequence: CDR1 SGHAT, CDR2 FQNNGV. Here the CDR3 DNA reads TGTGCCAGCGGCAGGAATTCACCCCTCCACTTT. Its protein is CASGRNSPLHF.

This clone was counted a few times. The CDR3 coding sequence is TGTGCCAGTAGATTAGGGGCCGGTCAGCCCCAGCATTTT. This translates into CASRLGAGQPQHF. This chain joins TRBV19 and TRBJ1-5, with D possibly TRBD1 on 5 matching bases. This CDR3 region has 13 residues. V lost 6 bases and J lost 6, with 12 bases in between. Per the germline V gene, CDR1 is LNHDA and CDR2 is SQIVND (reference sequence).

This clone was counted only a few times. The CDR3 nucleotides are TGCGCCAGCAGCACCGGACAGGGCTTTGGAAACACCATATATTTT. It codes for CASSTGQGFGNTIYF. The chain couples TRBV5-1 to TRBJ1-3; 8 nucleotides match TRBD1. The germline V gene has CDR1 SGHRS and CDR2 YFSETQ. After removal of 4 bases from V and 3 bases from J, the junction contained 6 bases not matched to a gene. There are 15 residues in the CDR3.

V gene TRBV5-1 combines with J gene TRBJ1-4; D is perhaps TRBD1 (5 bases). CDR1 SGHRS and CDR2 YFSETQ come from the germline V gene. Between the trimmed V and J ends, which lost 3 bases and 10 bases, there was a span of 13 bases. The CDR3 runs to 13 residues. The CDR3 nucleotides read TGCGCCAGCAGCTCGACAGACCGCGGAAAACTGTTTTTT. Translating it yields CASSSTDRGKLFF.

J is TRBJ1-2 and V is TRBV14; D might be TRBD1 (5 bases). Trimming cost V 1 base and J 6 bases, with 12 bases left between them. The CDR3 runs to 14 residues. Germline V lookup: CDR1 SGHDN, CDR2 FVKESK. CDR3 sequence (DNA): TGTGCCAGCAGCCAAGGATCAGGGACTAATGGCTACACCTTC. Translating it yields CASSQGSGTNGYTF.

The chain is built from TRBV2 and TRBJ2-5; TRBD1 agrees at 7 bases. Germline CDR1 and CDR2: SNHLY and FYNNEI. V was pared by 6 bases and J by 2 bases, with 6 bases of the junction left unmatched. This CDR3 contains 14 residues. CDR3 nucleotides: TGTGCCAGCAGCCCGGGACAGCAACAAGAGACCCAGTACTTC. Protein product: CASSPGQQQETQYF.

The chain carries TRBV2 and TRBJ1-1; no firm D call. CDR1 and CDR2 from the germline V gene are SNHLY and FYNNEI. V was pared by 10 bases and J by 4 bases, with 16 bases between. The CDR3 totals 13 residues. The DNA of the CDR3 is TGTGCCACCCGAACGGACTGGGTCACTGAAGCTTTCTTT. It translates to CATRTDWVTEAFF.

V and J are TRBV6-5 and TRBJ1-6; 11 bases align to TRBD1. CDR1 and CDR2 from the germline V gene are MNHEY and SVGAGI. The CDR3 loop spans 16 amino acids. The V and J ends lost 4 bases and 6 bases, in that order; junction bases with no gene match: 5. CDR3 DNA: TGTGCCAGCAGTTTCCGGGACAGGGGGTTTAATTCACCCCTCCACTTT. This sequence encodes CASSFRDRGFNSPLHF.

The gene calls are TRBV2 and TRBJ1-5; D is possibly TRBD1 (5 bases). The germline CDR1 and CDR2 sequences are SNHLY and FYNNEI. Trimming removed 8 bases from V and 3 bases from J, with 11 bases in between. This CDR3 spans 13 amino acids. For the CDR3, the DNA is TGTGCCAGCTACCGGGACTACAATCAGCCCCAGCATTTT. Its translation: CASYRDYNQPQHF. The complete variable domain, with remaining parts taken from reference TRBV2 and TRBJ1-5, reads EPEVTQTPSHQVTQMGQEVILRCVPISNHLYFYWYRQILGQKVEFLVSFYNNEISEKSEIFDDQFSVERPDGSNFTLKIRSTKLEDSAMYFCASYRDYNQPQHFGDGTRLSIL.

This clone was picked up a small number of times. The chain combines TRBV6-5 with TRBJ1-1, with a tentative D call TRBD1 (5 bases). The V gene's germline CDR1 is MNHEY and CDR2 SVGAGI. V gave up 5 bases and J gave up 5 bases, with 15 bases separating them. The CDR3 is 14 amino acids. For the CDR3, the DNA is TGTGCCAGCAGTGAGGCAGGGTTTCGGACTGAAGCTTTCTTT. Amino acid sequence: CASSEAGFRTEAFF.

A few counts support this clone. Here the CDR3 reads CASSVGAPGPQHF. CDR3 DNA: TGTGCCAGCAGCGTGGGTGCGCCAGGGCCCCAGCATTTT. This rearrangement joins TRBV9 to TRBJ1-5; D remains unclear. CDR3 length: 13 amino acids. CDR1 is SGDLS, CDR2 YYNGEE, per germline. V was shortened by 2 bases and J by 9 bases, with 12 bases between the two germline ends.

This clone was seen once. This CDR3 reads CASSPWRGMNTEAFF. The CDR3, as DNA: TGTGCCAGCAGCCCGTGGCGGGGCATGAACACTGAAGCTTTCTTT. The chain couples TRBV14 to TRBJ1-1; possible D gene TRBD1, 5 bases. The CDR3 runs 15 residues. Trimming shortened V by 4 bases and J by 0 bases, and 12 bases separated the two germline ends. Germline V CDR1 and CDR2: SGHDN, FVKESK.

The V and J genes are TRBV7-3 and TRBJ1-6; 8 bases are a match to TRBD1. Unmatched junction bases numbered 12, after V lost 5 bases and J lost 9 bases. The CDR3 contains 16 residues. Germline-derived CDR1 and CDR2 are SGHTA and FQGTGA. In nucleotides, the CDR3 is TGTGCCAGCAGCCCGAGGACAGGGTCCGTTCGTTCACCCCTCCACTTT. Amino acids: CASSPRTGSVRSPLHF.

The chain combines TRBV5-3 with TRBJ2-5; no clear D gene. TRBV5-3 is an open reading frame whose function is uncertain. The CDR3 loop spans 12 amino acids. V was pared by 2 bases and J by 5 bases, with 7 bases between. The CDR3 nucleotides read TGTGCCAGAAGCTTTCAGTGGGAGACCCAGTACTTC. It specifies CARSFQWETQYF.

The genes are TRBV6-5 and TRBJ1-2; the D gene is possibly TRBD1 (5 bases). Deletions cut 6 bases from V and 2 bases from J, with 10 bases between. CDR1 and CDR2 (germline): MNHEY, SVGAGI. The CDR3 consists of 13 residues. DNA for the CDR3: TGTGCCAGCAGCTACAGGAGCAACTATGGCTACACCTTC. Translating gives CASSYRSNYGYTF.

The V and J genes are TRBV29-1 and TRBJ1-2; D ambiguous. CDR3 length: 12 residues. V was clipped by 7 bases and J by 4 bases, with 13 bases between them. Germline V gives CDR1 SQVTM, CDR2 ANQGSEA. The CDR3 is CSERRLSYGYTF. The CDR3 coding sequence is TGCAGCGAACGCCGACTCTCCTATGGCTACACCTTC. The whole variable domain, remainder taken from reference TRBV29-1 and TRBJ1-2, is SAVISQKPSRDICQRGTSLTIQCQVDSQVTMMFWYRQQPGQSLTLIATANQGSEATYESGFVIDKFPISRPNLTFSTLTVSNMSPEDSSIYLCSERRLSYGYTFGSGTRLTVV.

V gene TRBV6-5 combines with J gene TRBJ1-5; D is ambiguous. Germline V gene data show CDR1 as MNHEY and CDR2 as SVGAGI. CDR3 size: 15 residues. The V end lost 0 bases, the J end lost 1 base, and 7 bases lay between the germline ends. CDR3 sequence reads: CASSYSGSSNQPQHF. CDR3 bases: TGTGCCAGCAGTTACTCTGGTAGCAGCAATCAGCCCCAGCATTTT.

Here the CDR3 DNA reads TGTGCCAGCAGCTTAGAGCTGAATGAAAAACTGTTTTTT. Its protein product is CASSLELNEKLFF. The chain combines TRBV7-2 with TRBJ1-4, with unresolved D. Germline V gene lookup returns CDR1 SGHTA and CDR2 FQGNSA. V gave up 1 base and J gave up 5 bases, with 5 bases separating them. CDR3 length: 13 residues.

The CDR3 sequence is CASSPKATNEKLFF. DNA of the CDR3: TGTGCCAGCAGTCCTAAAGCAACTAATGAAAAACTGTTTTTT. J is TRBJ1-4 and V is TRBV27; no clear D gene. This CDR3 spans 14 amino acids. V lost 5 bases and J 0 bases, leaving 7 bases between the germline ends. Germline V gene sequence: CDR1 MNHEY, CDR2 SMNVEV (reference sequence). Using reference TRBV27 and TRBJ1-4 for the parts outside the CDR3, the full variable domain is EAQVTQNPRYLITVTGKKLTVTCSQNMNHEYMSWYRQDPGLGLRQIYYSMNVEVTDKGDVPEGYKVSRKEKRNFPLILESPSPNQTSLYFCASSPKATNEKLFFGSGTQLSVL.

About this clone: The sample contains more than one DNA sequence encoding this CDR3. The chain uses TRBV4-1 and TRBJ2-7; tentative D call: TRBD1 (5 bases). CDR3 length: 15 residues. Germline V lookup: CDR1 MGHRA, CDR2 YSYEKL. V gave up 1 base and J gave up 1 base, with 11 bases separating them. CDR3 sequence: CASSQGRDSSYEQYF. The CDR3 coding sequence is TGCGCCAGCAGCCAAGGGCGCGACAGTTCCTACGAGCAGTACTTC.

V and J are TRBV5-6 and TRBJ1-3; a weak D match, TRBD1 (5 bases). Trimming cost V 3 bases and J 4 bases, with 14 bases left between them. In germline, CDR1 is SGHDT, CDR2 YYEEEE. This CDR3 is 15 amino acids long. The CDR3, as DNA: TGTGCCAGCAGCTCCCTCCAGGGTTCAGGAAACACCATATATTTT. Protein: CASSSLQGSGNTIYF. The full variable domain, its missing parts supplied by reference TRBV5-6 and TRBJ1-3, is DAGVTQSPTHLIKTRGQQVTLRCSPKSGHDTVSWYQQALGQGPQFIFQYYEEEERQRGNFPDRFSGHQFPNYSSELNVNALLLGDSALYLCASSSLQGSGNTIYFGEGSWLTVV.

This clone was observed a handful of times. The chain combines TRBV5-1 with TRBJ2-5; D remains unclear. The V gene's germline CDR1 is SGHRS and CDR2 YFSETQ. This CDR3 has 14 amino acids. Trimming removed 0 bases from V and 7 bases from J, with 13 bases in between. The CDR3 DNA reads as TGCGCCAGCAGCTTGGAAGTAGGCGCGGCGACCCAGTACTTC. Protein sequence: CASSLEVGAATQYF. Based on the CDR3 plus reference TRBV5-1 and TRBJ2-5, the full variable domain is KAGVTQTPRYLIKTRGQQVTLSCSPISGHRSVSWYQQTPGQGLQFLFEYFSETQRNKGNFPGRFSGRQFSNSRSEMNVSTLELGDSALYLCASSLEVGAATQYFGPGTRLLVL.

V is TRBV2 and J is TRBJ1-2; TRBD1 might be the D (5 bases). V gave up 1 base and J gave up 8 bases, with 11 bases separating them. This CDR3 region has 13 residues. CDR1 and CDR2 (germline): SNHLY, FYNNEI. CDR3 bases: TGTGCCAGCAGTGAAGGGGGGGTTGGAGGCTACACCTTC. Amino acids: CASSEGGVGGYTF.

CDR3 sequence: CASSEAVRGSATNEKLFF. The CDR3 region has the DNA TGTGCCAGCAGTGAAGCGGTGCGGGGATCCGCAACTAATGAAAAACTGTTTTTT. The chain has TRBV6-1 and TRBJ1-4; D call uncertain. The CDR3 runs to 18 residues. CDR1 and CDR2 (germline): MNHNS, SASEGT. Trimming stripped 0 bases from V and 0 bases from J, with 14 bases between.

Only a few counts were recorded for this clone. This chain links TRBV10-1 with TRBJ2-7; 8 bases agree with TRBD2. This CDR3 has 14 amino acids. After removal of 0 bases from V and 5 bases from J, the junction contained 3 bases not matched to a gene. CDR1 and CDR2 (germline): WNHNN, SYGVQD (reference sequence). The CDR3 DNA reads TGCGCCAGCAGTGAGTCTACTAGCGGAAACGAGCAGTACTTC. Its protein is CASSESTSGNEQYF.

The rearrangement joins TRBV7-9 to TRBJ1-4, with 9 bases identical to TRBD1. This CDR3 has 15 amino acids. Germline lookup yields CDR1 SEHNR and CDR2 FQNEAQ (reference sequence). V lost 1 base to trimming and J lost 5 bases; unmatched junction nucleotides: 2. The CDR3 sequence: CASSLVGQGNEKLFF. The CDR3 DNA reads TGTGCCAGCAGCTTAGTTGGACAGGGGAATGAAAAACTGTTTTTT.

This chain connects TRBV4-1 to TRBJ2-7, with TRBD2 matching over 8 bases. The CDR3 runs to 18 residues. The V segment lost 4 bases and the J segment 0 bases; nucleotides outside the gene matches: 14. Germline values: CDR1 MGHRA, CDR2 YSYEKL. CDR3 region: CASSPGGGIAGSSYEQYF. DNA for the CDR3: TGCGCCAGCAGCCCTGGAGGGGGAATAGCGGGGAGCTCCTACGAGCAGTACTTC.

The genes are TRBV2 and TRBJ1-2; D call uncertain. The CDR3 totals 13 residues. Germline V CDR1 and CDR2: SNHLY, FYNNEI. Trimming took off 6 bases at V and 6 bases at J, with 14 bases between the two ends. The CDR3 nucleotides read TGTGCCAGCAGGACCCTCCCCGGGGATGGCTACACCTTC. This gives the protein CASRTLPGDGYTF.